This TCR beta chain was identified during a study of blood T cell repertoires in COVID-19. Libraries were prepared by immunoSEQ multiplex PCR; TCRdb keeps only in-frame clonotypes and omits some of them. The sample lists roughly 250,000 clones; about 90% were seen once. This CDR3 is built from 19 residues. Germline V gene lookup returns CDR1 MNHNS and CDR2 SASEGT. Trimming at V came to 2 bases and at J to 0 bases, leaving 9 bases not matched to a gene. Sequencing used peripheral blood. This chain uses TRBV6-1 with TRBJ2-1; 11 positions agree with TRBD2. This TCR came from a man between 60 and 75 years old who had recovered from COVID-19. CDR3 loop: CASSERLAGGLLSYNEQFF. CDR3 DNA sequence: TGTGCCAGCAGTGAAAGGTTAGCGGGGGGGCTCCTCTCCTACAATGAGCAGTTCTTC.